The next 8 T cell receptor beta chains were all read from a single sample in a study of early T cells in non-severe SARS-CoV-2 infection. TCRdb analysed the 5' RACE reads with MiXCR anew, one entry per CDR3 protein. The sample has some 28,000 distinct CDR3 sequences, about 5.3% seen once. The sequenced sample was whole blood. These receptors were collected from an adult who was a healthcare worker with PCR-confirmed SARS-CoV-2 infection or an uninfected control (not recorded which).

Many counts were recorded for this clonotype. The V call is TRBV30, the J call TRBJ2-7; possibly TRBD2 for D (6 bases). The CDR3 has 15 residues. Germline loops: CDR1 GTSNPN, CDR2 SVGIG (reference sequence). V lost 2 bases and J lost 5, with 19 bases in between. The CDR3 coding sequence is TGTGCCTGGAGTCTTCCCGGGACTGCGGCGCACGAGCAGTACTTC. This gives the protein CAWSLPGTAAHEQYF.

This clonotype was seen at least ten times. The chain links TRBV24-1 to TRBJ2-5; D gene unclear. This CDR3 has 13 residues. Germline V lookup: CDR1 KGHDR, CDR2 SFDVKD. Trimming took 4 bases from V and 1 from J, leaving 6 bases between them. CDR3 DNA: TGTGCCACCAGTGAAGGAGTCCAAGAGACCCAGTACTTC. This encodes CATSEGVQETQYF.

The chain carries TRBV5-1 and TRBJ2-1; 8 bases agree with TRBD2. Germline V gene lookup returns CDR1 SGHRS and CDR2 YFSETQ. This CDR3 has 15 amino acids. Trimming at V came to 0 bases and at J to 9 bases, leaving 8 bases not matched to a gene. CDR3 sequence reads: CASSLDGGRPSEQFF. CDR3 sequence (DNA): TGCGCCAGCAGCTTGGATGGCGGGAGGCCGAGTGAGCAGTTCTTC.

This clonotype appeared many times. The chain joins TRBV20-1 to TRBJ1-6; 9 nucleotides align to TRBD1. Per the germline V gene, CDR1 is DFQATT and CDR2 is SNEGSKA (reference sequence). V shed 6 bases, J shed 9 bases, and the junction held 18 bases outside the gene matches. CDR3 length: 17 residues. The chain's CDR3 is CSAAGQGVSGFGSPLHF. The DNA of the CDR3 is TGCAGTGCGGCGGGACAGGGCGTTTCGGGCTTTGGTTCACCCCTCCACTTT.

The table lists this clonotype with many counts. The chain combines TRBV20-1 with TRBJ1-1; D is unresolved. V lost 4 bases to trimming and J lost 1 base, with 7 bases between them. The CDR3 spans 12 residues. CDR1 is DFQATT, CDR2 SNEGSKA, per germline (reference sequence). The CDR3 DNA is TGCAGTGCTAAGACGCAGAACACTGAAGCTTTCTTT. Protein product: CSAKTQNTEAFF.

This clonotype was detected many times. J is TRBJ2-5 and V is TRBV18; 12 bases fit TRBD2. Trimming took 3 bases from V and 4 from J; bases not matched to a gene: 0. This CDR3 region has 14 residues. Germline lookup yields CDR1 KGHSH and CDR2 LQKENI. CDR3 coding DNA: TGTGCCAGCTCACCGGGACTAGCGGGAGAGACCCAGTACTTC. Translated, it gives CASSPGLAGETQYF.

This clonotype was detected many times. The J gene is TRBJ2-7, the V gene TRBV20-1; TRBD2 matches 7 bases. J lost 3 bases, V lost 0 bases, and 11 bases had no gene match. Germline V gives CDR1 DFQATT, CDR2 SNEGSKA (reference sequence). This CDR3 has 16 residues. CDR3 amino acids: CSARDQARRGYYEQYF. In nucleotides, the CDR3 is TGCAGTGCTAGAGATCAGGCTAGGCGGGGGTACTACGAGCAGTACTTC.

This clonotype was recorded at least ten times. The rearrangement uses TRBV7-9 and TRBJ1-1, with D unclear. Trimming removed 0 bases from V and 8 bases from J, with 4 bases in between. The CDR3 is made up of 11 amino acids. The germline CDR1 and CDR2 sequences are SEHNR and FQNEAQ (reference sequence). The DNA for the CDR3 is TGTGCCAGCAGCTTAGCGGCAGAAGCTTTCTTT. Encoded protein: CASSLAAEAFF.